This T cell receptor (beta chain) originates from a study of OX40 agonist ivuxolimab in advanced cancers. Measured with immunoSEQ multiplex PCR; TCRdb has only the in-frame clones, and not every one. The sample has around 80,000 clones, about 88% seen once. V was shortened by 1 base and J by 11 bases, with 11 bases between the two germline ends. CDR3 length equals 12 residues. Germline CDR1 reads MNHNS; CDR2 reads SASEGT. The clonotype was recovered from an adult with an advanced solid tumor such as melanoma, head and neck, liver or kidney cancer. Specimen: CD4+ or CD8+ T cells sorted from blood, collected in a trial of the OX40 agonist ivuxolimab. This chain links TRBV6-1 with TRBJ1-1, with D uncertain. CDR3 DNA: TGTGCCAGCAGTGAAGGCAGGCGGGGTGCTTTCTTT. It yields the protein CASSEGRRGAFF.